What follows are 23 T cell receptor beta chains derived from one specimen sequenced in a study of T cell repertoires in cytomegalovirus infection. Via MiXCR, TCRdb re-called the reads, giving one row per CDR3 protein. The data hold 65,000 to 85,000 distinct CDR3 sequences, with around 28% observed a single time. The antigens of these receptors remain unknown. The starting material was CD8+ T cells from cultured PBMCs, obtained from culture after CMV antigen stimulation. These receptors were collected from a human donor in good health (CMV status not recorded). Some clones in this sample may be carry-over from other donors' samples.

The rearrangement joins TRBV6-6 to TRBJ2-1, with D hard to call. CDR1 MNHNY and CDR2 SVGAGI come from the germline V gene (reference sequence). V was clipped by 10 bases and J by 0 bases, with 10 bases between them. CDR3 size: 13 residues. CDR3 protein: CATTVSSYNEQFF. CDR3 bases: TGTGCCACCACCGTGTCCTCCTACAATGAGCAGTTCTTC.

DNA of the CDR3: TGTGCCAGCAGAAAACATGGGGGCTACACCTTC. Translation gives CASRKHGGYTF. The chain links TRBV7-3 to TRBJ1-2; D uncertain. Between the trimmed V and J ends, which lost 6 bases and 8 bases, there was a span of 10 bases. CDR1 and CDR2 from the germline V gene are SGHTA and FQGTGA. The CDR3 is 11 residues long.

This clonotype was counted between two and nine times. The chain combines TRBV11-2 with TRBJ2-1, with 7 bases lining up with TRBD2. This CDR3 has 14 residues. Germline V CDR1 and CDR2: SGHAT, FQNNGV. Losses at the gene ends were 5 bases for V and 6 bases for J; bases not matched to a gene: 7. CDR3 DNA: TGTGCCAGCAGCCCTCGACTAGCTGGCAATGAGCAGTTCTTC. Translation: CASSPRLAGNEQFF.

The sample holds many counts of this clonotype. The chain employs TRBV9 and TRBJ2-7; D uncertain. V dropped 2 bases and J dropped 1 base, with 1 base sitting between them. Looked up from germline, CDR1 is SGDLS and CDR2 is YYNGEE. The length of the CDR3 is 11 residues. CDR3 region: CASSVSYEQYF. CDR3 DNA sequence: TGTGCCAGCAGCGTTTCCTACGAGCAGTACTTC.

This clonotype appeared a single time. The CDR3, as DNA: TGTGCCAGCAGCTTAGCAGGTCGTGGGACTGAAGCTTTCTTT. Its protein product is CASSLAGRGTEAFF. This chain joins TRBV7-9 and TRBJ1-1; D unclear. Germline values: CDR1 SEHNR, CDR2 FQNEAQ (reference sequence). This CDR3 region has 14 residues. The V gene lost 0 bases and the J gene lost 5 bases, with 10 bases spanning the gap.

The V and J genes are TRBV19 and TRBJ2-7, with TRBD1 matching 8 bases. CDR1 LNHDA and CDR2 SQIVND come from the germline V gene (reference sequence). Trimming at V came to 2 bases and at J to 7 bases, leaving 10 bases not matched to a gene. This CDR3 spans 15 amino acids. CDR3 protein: CASSIRGGRQGEQYF. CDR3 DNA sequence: TGTGCCAGTAGTATAAGAGGGGGGCGACAGGGGGAGCAGTACTTC. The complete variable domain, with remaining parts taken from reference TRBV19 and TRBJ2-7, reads DGGITQSPKYLFRKEGQNVTLSCEQNLNHDAMYWYRQDPGQGLRLIYYSQIVNDFQKGDIAEGYSVSREKKESFPLTVTSAQKNPTAFYLCASSIRGGRQGEQYFGPGTRLTVT.

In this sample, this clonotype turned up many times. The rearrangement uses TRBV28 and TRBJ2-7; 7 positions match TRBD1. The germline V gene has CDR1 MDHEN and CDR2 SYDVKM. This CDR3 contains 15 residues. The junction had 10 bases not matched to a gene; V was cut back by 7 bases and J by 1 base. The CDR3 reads CASTLSQGNSYEQYF. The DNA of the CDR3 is TGTGCCAGCACATTGTCACAGGGGAATTCCTACGAGCAGTACTTC.

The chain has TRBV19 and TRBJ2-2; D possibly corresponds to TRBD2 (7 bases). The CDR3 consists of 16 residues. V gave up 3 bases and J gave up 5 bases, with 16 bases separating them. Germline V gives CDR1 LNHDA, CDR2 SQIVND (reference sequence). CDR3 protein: CASSILAEGGTGELFF. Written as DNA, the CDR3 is TGTGCCAGTAGTATCCTAGCGGAGGGGGGAACCGGGGAGCTGTTTTTT.

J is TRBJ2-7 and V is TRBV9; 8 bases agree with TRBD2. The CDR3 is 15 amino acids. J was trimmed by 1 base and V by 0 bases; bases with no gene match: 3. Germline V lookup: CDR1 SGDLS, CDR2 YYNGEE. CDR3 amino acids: CASSVEAGGSYEQYF. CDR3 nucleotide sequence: TGTGCCAGCAGCGTAGAGGCGGGGGGATCCTACGAGCAGTACTTC.

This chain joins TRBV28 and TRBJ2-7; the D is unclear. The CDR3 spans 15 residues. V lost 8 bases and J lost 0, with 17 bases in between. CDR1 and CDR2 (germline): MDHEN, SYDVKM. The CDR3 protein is CASAESPKSSYEQYF. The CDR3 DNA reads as TGTGCCAGCGCAGAATCCCCCAAGAGCTCCTACGAGCAGTACTTC.

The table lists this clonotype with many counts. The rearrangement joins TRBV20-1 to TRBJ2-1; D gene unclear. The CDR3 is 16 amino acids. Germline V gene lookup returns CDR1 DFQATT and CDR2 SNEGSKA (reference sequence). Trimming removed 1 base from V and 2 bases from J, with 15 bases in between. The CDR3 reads CSARVPEGATYNEQFF. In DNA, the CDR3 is TGCAGTGCTAGAGTCCCAGAAGGCGCGACCTACAATGAGCAGTTCTTC.

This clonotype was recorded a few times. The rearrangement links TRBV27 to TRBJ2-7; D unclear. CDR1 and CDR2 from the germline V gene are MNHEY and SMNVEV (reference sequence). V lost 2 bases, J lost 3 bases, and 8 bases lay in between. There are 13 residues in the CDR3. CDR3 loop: CASSLASSYEQYF. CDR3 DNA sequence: TGTGCCAGCAGTTTAGCCTCCAGCTACGAGCAGTACTTC.

This CDR3 reads CASSYGYTGELFF. The CDR3 DNA sequence: TGTGCCAGCAGTTACGGGTACACCGGGGAGCTGTTTTTT. The V call is TRBV6-8, the J call TRBJ2-2, with D uncertain. The germline gives CDR1 MNHGY, CDR2 SAAAGT. The CDR3 is made up of 13 amino acids. V was trimmed by 2 bases and J by 3 bases, leaving 4 bases between them.

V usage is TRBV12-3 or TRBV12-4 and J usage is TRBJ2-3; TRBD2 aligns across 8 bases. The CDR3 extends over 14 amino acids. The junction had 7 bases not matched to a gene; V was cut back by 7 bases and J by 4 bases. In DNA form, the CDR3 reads TGTGCCAGCACCATGGGACTAGAGGCAGATACGCAGTATTTT. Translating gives CASTMGLEADTQYF.

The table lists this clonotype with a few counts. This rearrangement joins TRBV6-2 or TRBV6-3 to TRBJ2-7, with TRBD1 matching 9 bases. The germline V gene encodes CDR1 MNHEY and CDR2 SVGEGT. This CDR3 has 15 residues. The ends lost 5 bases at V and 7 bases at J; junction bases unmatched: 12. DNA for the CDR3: TGTGCCAGCAGTCCAGGGCCGGGACAGGGTAAGGAGCAGTACTTC. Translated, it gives CASSPGPGQGKEQYF.

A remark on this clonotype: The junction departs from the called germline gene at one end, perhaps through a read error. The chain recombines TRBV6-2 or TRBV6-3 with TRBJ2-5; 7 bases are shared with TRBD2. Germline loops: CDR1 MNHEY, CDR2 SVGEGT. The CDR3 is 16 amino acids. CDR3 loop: CASNYSGAGGSETQYF. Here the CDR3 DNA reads TGTGCCAGCAATTACTCGGGAGCAGGCGGGAGCGAGACCCAGTACTTC.

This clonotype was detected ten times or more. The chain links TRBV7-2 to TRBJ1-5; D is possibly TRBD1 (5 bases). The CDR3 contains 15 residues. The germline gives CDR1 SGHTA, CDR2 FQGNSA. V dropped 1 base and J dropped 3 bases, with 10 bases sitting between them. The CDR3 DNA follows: TGTGCCAGCAGCTTAGATACAGGCATCAATCAGCCCCAGCATTTT. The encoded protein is CASSLDTGINQPQHF.

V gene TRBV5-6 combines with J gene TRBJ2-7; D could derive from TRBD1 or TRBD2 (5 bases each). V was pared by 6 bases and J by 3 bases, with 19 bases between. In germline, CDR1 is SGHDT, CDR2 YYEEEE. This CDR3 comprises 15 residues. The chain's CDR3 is CASTFGGQDFYEQYF. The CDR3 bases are TGTGCCAGCACTTTCGGAGGACAAGATTTCTACGAGCAGTACTTC.

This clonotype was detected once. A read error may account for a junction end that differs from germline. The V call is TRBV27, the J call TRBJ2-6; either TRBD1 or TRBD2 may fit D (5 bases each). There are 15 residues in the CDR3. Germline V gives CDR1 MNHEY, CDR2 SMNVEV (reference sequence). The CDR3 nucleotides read TGTGCCAGCAGTTCCCCGGGACCTGGGGCCGACGTCCTGACTTTC. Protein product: CASSSPGPGADVLTF.

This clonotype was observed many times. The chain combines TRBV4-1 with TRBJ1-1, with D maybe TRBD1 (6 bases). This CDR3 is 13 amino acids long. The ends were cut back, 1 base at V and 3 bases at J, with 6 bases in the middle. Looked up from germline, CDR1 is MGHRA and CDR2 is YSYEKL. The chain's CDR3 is CASSQAGDTEAFF. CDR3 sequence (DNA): TGCGCCAGCAGCCAAGCAGGGGACACTGAAGCTTTCTTT.

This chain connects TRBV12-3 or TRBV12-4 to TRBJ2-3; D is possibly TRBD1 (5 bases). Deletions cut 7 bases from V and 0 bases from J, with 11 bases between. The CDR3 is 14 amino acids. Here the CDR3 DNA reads TGTGCCAGCAATACGGACATGAGCACAGATACGCAGTATTTT. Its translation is CASNTDMSTDTQYF.

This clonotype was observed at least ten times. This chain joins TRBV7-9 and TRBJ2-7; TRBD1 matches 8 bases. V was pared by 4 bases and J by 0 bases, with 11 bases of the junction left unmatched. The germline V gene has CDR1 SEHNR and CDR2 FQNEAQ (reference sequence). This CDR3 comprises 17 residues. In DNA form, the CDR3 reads TGTGCCAGCAGCTCGGTCTCAGCAGGGGGCCGCTCCTACGAGCAGTACTTC. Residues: CASSSVSAGGRSYEQYF.

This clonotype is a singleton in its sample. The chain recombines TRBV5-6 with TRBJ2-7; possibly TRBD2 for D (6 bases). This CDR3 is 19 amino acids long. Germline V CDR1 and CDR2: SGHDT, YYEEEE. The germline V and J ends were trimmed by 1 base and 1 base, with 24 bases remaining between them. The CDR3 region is CASSLYLAWAPDFSYEQYF. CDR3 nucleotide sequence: TGTGCCAGCAGCTTGTACCTAGCGTGGGCTCCGGACTTTTCCTACGAGCAGTACTTC.